The 10 T cell receptor beta chains below were found in one sample sequenced in a study of blood T cell repertoires in COVID-19. Sequencing was performed with immunoSEQ multiplex PCR; in TCRdb, only in-frame clones are kept and a portion is missing. The sample yields 300,000 to 350,000 clones, roughly 90% seen once. Material for sequencing was peripheral blood. Receptors originate from a man aged 18-30 years with active or convalescent COVID-19.

This rearrangement joins TRBV18 to TRBJ2-7; 8 bases match TRBD1. This CDR3 is built from 19 residues. J gave up 4 bases and V 2 bases, and 19 bases lay outside the gene matches. The germline gives CDR1 KGHSH, CDR2 LQKENI. The CDR3 here is CASSPSDRGGAVARYEQYF. The CDR3 bases are TGTGCCAGCTCACCATCCGACAGGGGTGGAGCGGTGGCCAGATACGAGCAGTACTTC.

The chain couples TRBV5-1 to TRBJ1-1; D remains unclear. Germline CDR1 reads SGHRS; CDR2 reads YFSETQ. Trimming took 5 bases from V and 11 from J, leaving 19 bases between them. The CDR3 is 13 amino acids. Written as DNA, the CDR3 is TGCGCCAGCAGACTGGGAGCCGGCGAGAGGGCTTTCTTT. Translating gives CASRLGAGERAFF.

The chain recombines TRBV6-5 with TRBJ1-6; D is ambiguous. The CDR3 is 15 amino acids. Germline V lookup: CDR1 MNHEY, CDR2 SVGAGI. V was shortened by 0 bases and J by 7 bases, with 10 bases between the two germline ends. CDR3 bases: TGTGCCAGCAGTTACTCTGATGTGGAGAATTCACCCCTCCACTTT. It is translated as CASSYSDVENSPLHF.

The genes are TRBV5-1 and TRBJ2-1, with 15 bases lining up with TRBD2. The germline CDR1 and CDR2 sequences are SGHRS and YFSETQ. The V segment lost 4 bases and the J segment 7 bases; nucleotides outside the gene matches: 9. The CDR3 is made up of 17 amino acids. The CDR3: CASSHGLAGGYQNEQFF. The DNA of the CDR3 is TGCGCCAGCAGCCATGGACTAGCGGGAGGGTACCAAAATGAGCAGTTCTTC.

V and J are TRBV15 and TRBJ2-7; TRBD2 agrees at 8 bases. This CDR3 comprises 13 residues. Germline V gene data show CDR1 as LNHNV and CDR2 as YYDKDF (reference sequence). V was pared by 4 bases and J by 6 bases, with 5 bases of the junction left unmatched. This CDR3 is CATSTPGGPEQYF. The CDR3 DNA follows: TGTGCCACCAGCACACCGGGAGGGCCCGAGCAGTACTTC. The whole variable domain, remainder taken from reference TRBV15 and TRBJ2-7, is DAMVIQNPRYQVTQFGKPVTLSCSQTLNHNVMYWYQQKSSQAPKLLFHYYDKDFNNEADTPDNFQSRRPNTSFCFLDIRSPGLGDTAMYLCATSTPGGPEQYFGPGTRLTVT.

This chain joins TRBV29-1 and TRBJ2-3; maybe TRBD2 (5 bases). Looked up from germline, CDR1 is SQVTM and CDR2 is ANQGSEA. The CDR3 spans 15 residues. Trimming stripped 0 bases from V and 0 bases from J, with 10 bases between. CDR3 sequence (DNA): TGCAGCGTTGAAGATCCTAGCCTCAGCACAGATACGCAGTATTTT. It codes for CSVEDPSLSTDTQYF.

CDR3 in amino acids: CASSFRDTGELFF. CDR3 nucleotide sequence: TGCGCCAGCAGCTTCCGGGACACCGGGGAGCTGTTTTTT. This chain joins TRBV5-1 and TRBJ2-2; D gene ambiguous. V lost 2 bases to trimming and J lost 3 bases, with 5 bases between them. Germline CDR1 and CDR2: SGHRS and YFSETQ. The length of the CDR3 is 13 residues.

The chain combines TRBV2 with TRBJ2-3; 10 bases are a match to TRBD2. Per the germline V gene, CDR1 is SNHLY and CDR2 is FYNNEI. CDR3 length: 15 amino acids. V shed 5 bases, J shed 5 bases, and the junction held 7 bases outside the gene matches. The CDR3 sequence is CASSTGLAYKDTQYF. The CDR3 DNA is TGTGCCAGCAGTACGGGACTAGCGTATAAAGATACGCAGTATTTT. The whole variable domain, filled in from reference TRBV2 and TRBJ2-3, reads EPEVTQTPSHQVTQMGQEVILRCVPISNHLYFYWYRQILGQKVEFLVSFYNNEISEKSEIFDDQFSVERPDGSNFTLKIRSTKLEDSAMYFCASSTGLAYKDTQYFGPGTRLTVL.

V usage is TRBV9 and J usage is TRBJ2-1, with 7 bases lining up with TRBD1. Germline V gene lookup returns CDR1 SGDLS and CDR2 YYNGEE. J gave up 7 bases and V 3 bases, and 7 bases lay outside the gene matches. The CDR3 totals 14 residues. Here the CDR3 reads CASSANRGRNEQFF. The CDR3 DNA reads as TGTGCCAGCAGCGCCAACAGGGGTAGGAATGAGCAGTTCTTC.

This CDR3 is CASSSSPYSGYSFYGYTF. The DNA of the CDR3 is TGTGCCAGCAGTTCCTCCCCATACAGTGGGTATTCCTTCTATGGCTACACCTTC. The chain combines TRBV27 with TRBJ1-2; D remains ambiguous. Trimming took off 4 bases at V and 4 bases at J, with 25 bases between the two ends. CDR1 and CDR2 (germline): MNHEY, SMNVEV (reference sequence). The CDR3 sequence is 18 residues long.